This entry lists 20 T cell receptor beta chains sequenced from one sample in a study of blood T cells in healthy people across ages. A second PCR, run for about 7 to 11 cycles, used a sample-barcoded 5' primer plus a J-beta primer mix. TCRdb analysed the 5' RACE reads with MiXCR anew, one entry per CDR3 protein. The sample lists approximately 800,000 distinct CDR3 sequences, roughly 56% occurring once. Material for sequencing was blood. The origin of the receptors is a man in his forties in good health.

This clonotype turned up a few times. The J gene is TRBJ2-1, the V gene TRBV12-3 or TRBV12-4; D possibly corresponds to TRBD2 (6 bases). This CDR3 is built from 18 residues. The V and J ends lost 5 bases and 0 bases respectively, with 20 bases between them. The CDR3 DNA reads as TGTGCCAGCAGTCCTCAAGGCCCGACTAGTGGCTCCTACAATGAGCAGTTCTTC. This encodes CASSPQGPTSGSYNEQFF.

The chain has TRBV20-1 and TRBJ2-1, with D uncertain. The germline CDR1 and CDR2 sequences are DFQATT and SNEGSKA (reference sequence). CDR3 length: 11 residues. Trimming removed 1 base from V and 9 bases from J, with 7 bases in between. The CDR3, as DNA: TGCAGTGCTAGAGTCCCCGTTGAGCAGTTCTTC. Translated, it gives CSARVPVEQFF.

The genes are TRBV20-1 and TRBJ2-3, with D possibly being TRBD1 or TRBD2 (5 bases each). CDR1 DFQATT and CDR2 SNEGSKA come from the germline V gene (reference sequence). The V end was cut by 5 bases, the J end by 5 bases, with 17 bases between. This CDR3 contains 14 residues. The CDR3 DNA reads as TGCAGTGCTGGAGGACGGATGGGGGTAGATACGCAGTATTTT. Its protein product is CSAGGRMGVDTQYF.

This clonotype was observed a few times. The rearrangement links TRBV20-1 to TRBJ2-3; D is unclear. Germline CDR1 and CDR2: DFQATT and SNEGSKA (reference sequence). With 3 bases removed from V and 5 bases from J, the gap between germline ends came to 9 bases. The CDR3 extends over 12 amino acids. The CDR3 here is CSASKDRDTQYF. CDR3 nucleotides: TGCAGTGCTAGTAAGGACCGAGATACGCAGTATTTT.

The J gene is TRBJ2-3, the V gene TRBV20-1; no definite D call. V lost 8 bases and J 5 bases, leaving 5 bases between the germline ends. Looked up from germline, CDR1 is DFQATT and CDR2 is SNEGSKA (reference sequence). The CDR3 sequence is 9 residues long. As DNA, the CDR3 is TGCAGTACGGGAGATACGCAGTATTTT. Translated, it gives CSTGDTQYF.

This clonotype was counted a few times. This sequence joins TRBV7-2 and TRBJ2-7; 7 positions agree with TRBD1. Germline V CDR1 and CDR2: SGHTA, FQGNSA. The CDR3 spans 15 residues. J was trimmed by 7 bases and V by 5 bases; bases with no gene match: 14. The CDR3 loop is CASSPNPGTAEEQYF. CDR3 in DNA: TGTGCCAGCAGCCCGAACCCTGGGACAGCCGAGGAGCAGTACTTC.

This clonotype was picked up a small number of times. J is TRBJ2-1 and V is TRBV5-1, with TRBD2 identical over 8 bases. Per germline, CDR1 SGHRS and CDR2 YFSETQ. CDR3 length: 12 residues. The junction had 9 bases not matched to a gene; V was cut back by 4 bases and J by 15 bases. The CDR3 region has the DNA TGCGCCAGCAGCGCAGCGGGAGAGGCAGGGTTCTTC. Its translation: CASSAAGEAGFF.

The chain combines TRBV4-3 with TRBJ2-6, with D unclear. Trimming removed 0 bases at V and 0 bases at J, with 6 bases between. The CDR3 loop spans 16 amino acids. CDR1 and CDR2 (germline): LGHNA, YSLEER. The CDR3 coding sequence is TGCGCCAGCAGCCAAGACGGCACCTCTGGGGCCAACGTCCTGACTTTC. Amino acids: CASSQDGTSGANVLTF.

About this clonotype itself: Germline and junction disagree at one end, which may indicate a read error. The chain joins TRBV5-1 to TRBJ1-1, with no clear D. The CDR3 totals 14 residues. CDR1 and CDR2 from the germline V gene are SGHRS and YFSETQ. CDR3 sequence: CASSLVTANTEAFF. DNA of the CDR3: TGTGCCAGCAGCTTAGTCACAGCTAACACTGAAGCTTTCTTT.

The chain carries TRBV9 and TRBJ2-1; D call uncertain. The CDR3 totals 13 residues. Trimming took off 7 bases at V and 2 bases at J, with 10 bases between the two ends. Germline CDR1 reads SGDLS; CDR2 reads YYNGEE. In DNA form, the CDR3 reads TGTGCCAGCGTGACTCCTACCTACAATGAGCAGTTCTTC. It encodes CASVTPTYNEQFF.

The chain has TRBV28 and TRBJ2-1; 9 bases are a match to TRBD1. J lost 0 bases, V lost 5 bases, and 8 bases had no gene match. The CDR3 loop spans 17 amino acids. Germline CDR1 is MDHEN and CDR2 is SYDVKM. The CDR3 reads CASSPFTGGSSYNEQFF. The CDR3, as DNA: TGTGCCAGCAGTCCCTTTACAGGGGGCTCCTCCTACAATGAGCAGTTCTTC.

The chain couples TRBV6-2 or TRBV6-3 to TRBJ2-7; TRBD1 is a possible D gene (6 bases). V was clipped by 2 bases and J by 8 bases, with 10 bases between them. Germline CDR1 is MNHEY and CDR2 is SVGEGT. The CDR3 has 12 amino acids. CDR3 region: CASSYLGGQQYF. Here the CDR3 DNA reads TGTGCCAGCAGTTACCTAGGGGGACAGCAGTACTTC.

The chain employs TRBV7-2 and TRBJ2-3; 7 nucleotides match TRBD2. The CDR3 consists of 15 residues. V lost 4 bases, J lost 3 bases, and 7 bases stayed unmatched. Germline V lookup: CDR1 SGHTA, CDR2 FQGNSA. Written as DNA, the CDR3 is TGTGCCAGCAGCTCGCGGGAGAAGGGTACAGATACGCAGTATTTT. Translation: CASSSREKGTDTQYF.

The chain recombines TRBV12-3 or TRBV12-4 with TRBJ2-2, with 7 bases fitting TRBD2. V gave up 7 bases and J gave up 4 bases; unmatched junction bases: 9. The CDR3 runs 15 residues. The CDR3 DNA follows: TGTGCCAGCAAAGGTCGCGGGGGTATCACCGGGGAGCTGTTTTTT. Its translation is CASKGRGGITGELFF.

The V call is TRBV5-6, the J call TRBJ2-7; no clear D. V was clipped by 3 bases and J by 5 bases, with 9 bases between them. The V gene's germline CDR1 is SGHDT and CDR2 YYEEEE. The CDR3 is 12 amino acids. CDR3 residues: CASSWTRNEQYF. The CDR3 nucleotides read TGTGCCAGCAGCTGGACCCGAAACGAGCAGTACTTC.

To note about this clonotype: Being one base from a much bigger clone, this may be a read error. V usage is TRBV28 and J usage is TRBJ2-3; no firm D call. The germline V and J ends were trimmed by 6 bases and 6 bases, with 7 bases remaining between them. CDR1 is MDHEN, CDR2 SYDVKM, per germline. This CDR3 comprises 11 residues. CDR3 loop: CASRTADTQYF. The DNA of the CDR3 is TGTGCCAGCAGGACCGCGGATACGCAGTATTTT.

V is TRBV12-3 or TRBV12-4 and J is TRBJ2-4; D is tentatively TRBD1 or TRBD2 (5 bases each). The germline V and J ends were trimmed by 6 bases and 2 bases, with 17 bases remaining between them. The CDR3 totals 16 residues. This CDR3 reads CASSRGTSLSKNIQYF. The CDR3 DNA reads as TGTGCCAGCAGCCGAGGGACGTCATTGTCCAAAAACATTCAGTACTTC.

This chain uses TRBV27 with TRBJ2-7; D tentatively reads TRBD1 or TRBD2 (5 bases each). With 6 bases removed from V and 4 bases from J, the gap between germline ends came to 25 bases. The germline V gene encodes CDR1 MNHEY and CDR2 SMNVEV (reference sequence). The CDR3 has 17 amino acids. DNA of the CDR3: TGTGCCAGCAGCAGAACCCCATCGGGACGGCAACCATACGAGCAGTACTTC. The encoded protein is CASSRTPSGRQPYEQYF.

This chain uses TRBV20-1 with TRBJ2-1; 9 bases match TRBD2. The germline gives CDR1 DFQATT, CDR2 SNEGSKA (reference sequence). The CDR3 runs 13 residues. J gave up 9 bases and V 1 base, and 4 bases lay outside the gene matches. The DNA of the CDR3 is TGCAGTGCTAGAGGGACTAGCGCAAGTGAGCAGTTCTTC. This sequence encodes CSARGTSASEQFF.

This clonotype was seen more than once but under ten times. The V gene is TRBV28, the J gene TRBJ2-1; perhaps TRBD1 as D (6 bases). The V gene's germline CDR1 is MDHEN and CDR2 SYDVKM. The CDR3 is 17 amino acids. Trimming shortened V by 2 bases and J by 0 bases, and 14 bases separated the two germline ends. Here the CDR3 reads CASSLMDSPPSYNEQFF. CDR3 sequence (DNA): TGTGCCAGCAGTTTAATGGACAGTCCGCCCTCCTACAATGAGCAGTTCTTC. Together with reference TRBV28 and TRBJ2-1, the CDR3 gives the full variable domain: DVKVTQSSRYLVKRTGEKVFLECVQDMDHENMFWYRQDPGLGLRLIYFSYDVKMKEKGDIPEGYSVSREKKERFSLILESASTNQTSMYLCASSLMDSPPSYNEQFFGPGTRLTVL.